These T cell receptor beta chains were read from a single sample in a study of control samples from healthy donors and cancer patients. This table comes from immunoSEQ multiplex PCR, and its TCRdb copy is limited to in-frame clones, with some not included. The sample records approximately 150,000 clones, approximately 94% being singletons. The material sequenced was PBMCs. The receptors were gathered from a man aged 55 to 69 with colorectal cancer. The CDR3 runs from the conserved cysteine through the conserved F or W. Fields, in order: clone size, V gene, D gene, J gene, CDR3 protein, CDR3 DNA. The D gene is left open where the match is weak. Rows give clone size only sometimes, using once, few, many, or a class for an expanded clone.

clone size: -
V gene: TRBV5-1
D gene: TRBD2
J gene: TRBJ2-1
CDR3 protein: CASSLVSGGYNEQFF
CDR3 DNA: TGCGCCAGCAGCTTGGTTAGCGGGGGTTACAATGAGCAGTTCTTC

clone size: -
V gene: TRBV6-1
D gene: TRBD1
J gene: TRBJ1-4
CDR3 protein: CASSEGTGVEKLFF
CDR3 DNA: TGTGCCAGCAGTGAAGGGACAGGGGTGGAAAAACTGTTTTTT

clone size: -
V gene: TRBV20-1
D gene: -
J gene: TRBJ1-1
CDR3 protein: CSASWYTEAFF
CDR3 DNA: TGCAGTGCTAGTTGGTACACTGAAGCTTTCTTT

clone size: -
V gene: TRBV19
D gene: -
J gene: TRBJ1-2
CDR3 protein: CASERGRGYTF
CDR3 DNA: TGTGCCAGTGAAAGAGGACGGGGCTACACCTTC

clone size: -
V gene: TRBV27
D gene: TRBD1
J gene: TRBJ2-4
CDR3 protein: CASSAWTGGFQYF
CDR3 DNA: TGTGCCAGCAGTGCTTGGACAGGGGGCTTTCAGTACTTC

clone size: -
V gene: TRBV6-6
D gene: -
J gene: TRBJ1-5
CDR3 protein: CASRLDRSSNQPQHF
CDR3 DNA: TGTGCCAGCAGGCTGGACAGATCTAGCAATCAGCCCCAGCATTTT

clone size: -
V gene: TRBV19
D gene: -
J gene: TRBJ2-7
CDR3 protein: CASSPRFSSYEQYF
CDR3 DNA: TGTGCCAGTAGCCCGAGATTTAGCTCCTACGAGCAGTACTTC

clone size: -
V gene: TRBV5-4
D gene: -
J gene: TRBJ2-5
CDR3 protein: CASSLGSGLQETQYF
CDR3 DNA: TGTGCCAGCAGCTTGGGGAGCGGACTGCAAGAGACCCAGTACTTC

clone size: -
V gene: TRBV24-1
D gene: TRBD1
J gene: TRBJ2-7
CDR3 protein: CATSDNGQEPYEQYF
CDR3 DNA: TGTGCCACCAGCGATAATGGACAGGAGCCCTACGAGCAGTACTTC

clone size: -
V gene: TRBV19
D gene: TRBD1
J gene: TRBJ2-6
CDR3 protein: CASSIWTGYDSGANVLTF
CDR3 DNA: TGTGCCAGTAGTATTTGGACAGGGTATGACTCTGGGGCCAACGTCCTGACTTTC

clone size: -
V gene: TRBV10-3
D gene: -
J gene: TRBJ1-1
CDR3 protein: CATSLSDTEAFF
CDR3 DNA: TGTGCCACATCATTGAGTGACACTGAAGCTTTCTTT

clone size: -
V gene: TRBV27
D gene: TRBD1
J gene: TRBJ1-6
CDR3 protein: CASSWDRTNSPLHF
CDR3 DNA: TGTGCCAGCAGTTGGGACAGAACCAATTCACCCCTCCACTTT

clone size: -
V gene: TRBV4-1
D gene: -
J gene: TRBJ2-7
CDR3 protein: CASSQDRRGRDEQYF
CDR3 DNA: TGCGCCAGCAGCCAAGATAGGAGGGGGCGGGACGAGCAGTACTTC

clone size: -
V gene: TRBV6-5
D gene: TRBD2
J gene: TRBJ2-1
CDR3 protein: CASSRLAFQDNEQFF
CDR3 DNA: TGTGCCAGCAGCAGACTAGCGTTTCAGGACAATGAGCAGTTCTTC

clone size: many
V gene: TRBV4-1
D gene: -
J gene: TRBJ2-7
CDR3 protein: CASSQGQSLPYEQYF
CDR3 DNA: TGCGCCAGCAGCCAAGGACAGTCCCTTCCCTACGAGCAGTACTTC

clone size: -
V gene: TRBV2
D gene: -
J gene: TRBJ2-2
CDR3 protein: CATGGGAGTGELFF
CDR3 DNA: TGTGCCACCGGAGGGGGGGCCGGCACCGGGGAGCTGTTTTTT

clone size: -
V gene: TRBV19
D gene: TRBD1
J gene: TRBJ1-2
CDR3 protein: CASSISGGAGGYTF
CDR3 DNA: TGTGCCAGTAGTATTTCAGGGGGCGCGGGAGGCTACACCTTC

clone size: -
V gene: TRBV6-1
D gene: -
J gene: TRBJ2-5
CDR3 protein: CASSEGFGQETQYF
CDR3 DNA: TGTGCCAGCAGTGAAGGGTTCGGCCAAGAGACCCAGTACTTC

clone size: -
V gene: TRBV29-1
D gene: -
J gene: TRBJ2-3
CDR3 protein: CSVARQSTDTQYF
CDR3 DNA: TGCAGCGTTGCGAGACAAAGCACAGATACGCAGTATTTT

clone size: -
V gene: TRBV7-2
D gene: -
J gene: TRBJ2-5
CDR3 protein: CASSLIGETQYF
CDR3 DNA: TGTGCCAGCAGCTTGATAGGGGAGACCCAGTACTTC

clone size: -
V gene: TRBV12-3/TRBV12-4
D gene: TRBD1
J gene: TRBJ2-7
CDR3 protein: CASSTDRGYEQYF
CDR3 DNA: TGTGCCAGCAGTACGGACAGGGGATACGAGCAGTACTTC

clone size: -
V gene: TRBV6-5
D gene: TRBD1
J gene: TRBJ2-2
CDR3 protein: CASSPGQGIGELFF
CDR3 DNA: TGTGCCAGCAGCCCGGGACAGGGGATAGGGGAGCTGTTTTTT

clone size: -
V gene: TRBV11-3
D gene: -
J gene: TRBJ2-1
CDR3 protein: CASSLTPRAEQFF
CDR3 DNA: TGTGCCAGCAGCTTAACTCCCAGGGCAGAGCAGTTCTTC

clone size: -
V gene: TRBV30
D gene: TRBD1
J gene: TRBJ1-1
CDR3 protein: CAWRDRGSRSVTEAFF
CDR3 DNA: TGTGCCTGGAGGGACAGGGGTTCTCGGAGCGTCACTGAAGCTTTCTTT

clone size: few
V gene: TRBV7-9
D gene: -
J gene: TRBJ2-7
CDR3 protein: CASSRTQISSYEQYF
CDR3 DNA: TGTGCCAGCAGCCGCACCCAGATAAGCTCCTACGAGCAGTACTTC

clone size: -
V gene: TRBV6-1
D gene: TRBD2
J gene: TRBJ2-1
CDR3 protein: CASSEQERGGGNEQFF
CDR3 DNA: TGTGCCAGCAGTGAACAGGAGCGGGGGGGAGGCAATGAGCAGTTCTTC

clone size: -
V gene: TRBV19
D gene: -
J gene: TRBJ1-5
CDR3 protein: CASSWQNSNQPQHF
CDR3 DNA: TGTGCCAGTAGTTGGCAGAATAGCAATCAGCCCCAGCATTTT

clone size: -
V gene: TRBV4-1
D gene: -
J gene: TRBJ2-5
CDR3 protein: CASSRWRSETQYF
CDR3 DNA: TGCGCCAGCAGCCGATGGAGGTCAGAGACCCAGTACTTC

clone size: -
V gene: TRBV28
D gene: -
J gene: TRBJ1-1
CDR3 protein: CASSSETANTEAFF
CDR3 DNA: TGTGCCAGCAGTTCCGAGACGGCGAACACTGAAGCTTTCTTT

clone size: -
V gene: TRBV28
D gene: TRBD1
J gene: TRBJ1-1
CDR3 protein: CASSLWAGGTGGAVNTEAFF
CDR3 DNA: TGTGCCAGCAGTTTATGGGCTGGGGGGACAGGGGGCGCCGTGAACACTGAAGCTTTCTTT

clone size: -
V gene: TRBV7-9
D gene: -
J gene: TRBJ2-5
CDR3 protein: CASSLVSAQETQYF
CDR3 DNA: TGTGCCAGCAGCTTAGTGTCAGCACAAGAGACCCAGTACTTC

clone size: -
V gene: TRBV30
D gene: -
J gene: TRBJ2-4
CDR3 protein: CAWTGADQNIQYF
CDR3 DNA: TGTGCCTGGACTGGGGCAGACCAAAACATTCAGTACTTC

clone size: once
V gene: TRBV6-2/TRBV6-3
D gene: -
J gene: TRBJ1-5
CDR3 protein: CASSYTRGQPQHF
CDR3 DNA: TGTGCCAGCAGTTATACCAGGGGTCAGCCCCAGCATTTT

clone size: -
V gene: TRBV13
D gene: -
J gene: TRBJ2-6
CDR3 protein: CASSSRDSGANVLTF
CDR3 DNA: TGTGCCAGCAGCTCACGAGATTCTGGGGCCAACGTCCTGACTTTC

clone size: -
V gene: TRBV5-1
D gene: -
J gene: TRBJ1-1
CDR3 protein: CASSWAGVAEAFF
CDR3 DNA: TGCGCCAGCAGCTGGGCAGGAGTCGCTGAAGCTTTCTTT

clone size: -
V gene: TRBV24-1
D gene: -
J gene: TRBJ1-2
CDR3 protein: CATSDLGGGYTF
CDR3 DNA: TGTGCCACCAGTGATTTAGGGGGAGGCTACACCTTC

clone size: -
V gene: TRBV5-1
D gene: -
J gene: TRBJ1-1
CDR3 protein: CASSPQVSGTEAFF
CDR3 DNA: TGCGCCAGCAGCCCACAGGTATCAGGAACTGAAGCTTTCTTT

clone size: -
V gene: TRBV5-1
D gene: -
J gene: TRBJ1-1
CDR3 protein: CASRTATMNTEAFF
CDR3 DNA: TGCGCCAGCAGGACAGCTACTATGAACACTGAAGCTTTCTTT

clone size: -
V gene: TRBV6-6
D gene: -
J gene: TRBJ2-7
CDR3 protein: CAAGSRLGYERYF
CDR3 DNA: TGTGCCGCCGGGAGCCGGTTAGGCTACGAGCGGTACTTC

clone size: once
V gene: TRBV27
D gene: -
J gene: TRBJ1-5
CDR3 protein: CASSSGESGNQPQHF
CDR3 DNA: TGTGCCAGCAGTTCAGGCGAAAGTGGCAATCAGCCCCAGCATTTT

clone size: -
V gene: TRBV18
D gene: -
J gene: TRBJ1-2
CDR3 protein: CASSPREEGAEYGYTF
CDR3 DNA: TGTGCCAGCTCACCTAGGGAAGAGGGCGCGGAGTATGGCTACACCTTC

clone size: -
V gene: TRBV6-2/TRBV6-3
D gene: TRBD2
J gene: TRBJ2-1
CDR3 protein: CASSYSPGGAYNEQFF
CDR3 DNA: TGTGCCAGCAGTTACTCTCCCGGGGGGGCCTACAATGAGCAGTTCTTC

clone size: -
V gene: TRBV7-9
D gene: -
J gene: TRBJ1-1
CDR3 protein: CASSLGTLNTEAFF
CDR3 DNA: TGTGCCAGCAGCTTAGGGACTCTCAACACTGAAGCTTTCTTT

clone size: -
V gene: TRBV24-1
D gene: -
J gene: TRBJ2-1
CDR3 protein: CATSGWGRVGNEQFF
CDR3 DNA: TGTGCCACCAGTGGTTGGGGCAGGGTAGGCAATGAGCAGTTCTTC

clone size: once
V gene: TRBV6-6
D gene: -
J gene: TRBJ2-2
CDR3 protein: CASSYQELFF
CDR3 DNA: TGTGCCAGCAGTTACCAGGAGCTGTTTTTT

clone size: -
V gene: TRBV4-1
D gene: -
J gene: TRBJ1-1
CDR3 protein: CASSQADRRNTEAFF
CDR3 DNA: TGCGCCAGCAGCCAAGCGGACAGAAGGAACACTGAAGCTTTCTTT

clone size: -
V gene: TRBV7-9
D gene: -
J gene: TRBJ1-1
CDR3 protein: CASSLGGTRNTEAFF
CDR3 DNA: TGTGCCAGCAGCTTAGGGGGAACCAGGAACACTGAAGCTTTCTTT

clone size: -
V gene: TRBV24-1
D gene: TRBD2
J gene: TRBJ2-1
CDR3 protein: CATSDPVEGGLFF
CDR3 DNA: TGTGCCACCAGTGACCCCGTGGAGGGAGGGCTGTTCTTC

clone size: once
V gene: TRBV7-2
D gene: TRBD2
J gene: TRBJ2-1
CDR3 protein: CAHLAGAASSYNEQFF
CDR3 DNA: TGTGCCCATCTAGCGGGGGCCGCCAGCTCCTACAATGAGCAGTTCTTC

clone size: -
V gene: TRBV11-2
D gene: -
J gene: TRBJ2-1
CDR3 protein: CASSPMGGGLGEQFF
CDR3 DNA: TGTGCCAGCAGCCCCATGGGCGGGGGCCTGGGGGAGCAGTTCTTC

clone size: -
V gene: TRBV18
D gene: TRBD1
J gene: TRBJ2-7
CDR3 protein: CASSPGTGTLYEQYF
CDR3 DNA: TGTGCCAGCTCACCTGGGACAGGTACCCTTTACGAGCAGTACTTC

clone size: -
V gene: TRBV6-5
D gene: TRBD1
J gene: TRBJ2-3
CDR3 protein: CASSYSAGGETDTQYF
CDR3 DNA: TGTGCCAGCAGTTACTCTGCAGGGGGTGAGACAGATACGCAGTATTTT

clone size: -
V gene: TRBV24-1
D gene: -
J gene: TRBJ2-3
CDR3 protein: CATSDSTRTDTQYF
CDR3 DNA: TGTGCCACCAGTGATTCGACGAGGACAGATACGCAGTATTTT

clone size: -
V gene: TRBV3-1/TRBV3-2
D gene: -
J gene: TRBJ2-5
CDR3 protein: CASSQDEGTQYF
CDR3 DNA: TGTGCCAGCAGCCAAGACGAGGGGACCCAGTACTTC

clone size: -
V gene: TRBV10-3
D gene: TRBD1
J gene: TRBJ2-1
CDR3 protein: CATSPSTGGRYNEQFF
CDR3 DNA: TGTGCCACCAGCCCCTCAACAGGGGGCAGGTACAATGAGCAGTTCTTC